This paragraph covers one T cell receptor (beta chain) sequence. The sample is drawn from a study of blood T cell repertoires in COVID-19. In the study overall: Whether acute or convalescent, the COVID-19 samples came from the United States, Italy and Spain. Nucleic acid was either cDNA or gDNA, and it came from T cells, B-cell-depleted T cells, or PBMCs.

Only in-frame clones appear in the TCRdb table, and some are missing; sequencing was by immunoSEQ multiplex PCR. Here the sample spans around 230,000 clones, roughly four fifths being singletons. This clonotype was obtained from a man aged 35 to 55 who had recovered from COVID-19. Sequencing was performed on PBMCs or T cells enriched from blood (not recorded which).

The CDR3 region is CASSLINEKLFF. The CDR3 DNA reads as TGTGCCAGCAGTCTAATTAATGAAAAACTGTTTTTT. The chain has TRBV28 and TRBJ1-4, with D uncertain. This CDR3 contains 12 residues. Deletions cut 5 bases from V and 4 bases from J, with 5 bases between. The germline gives CDR1 MDHEN, CDR2 SYDVKM.